This T cell receptor (beta chain) was sequenced for a study of blood T cell repertoires in COVID-19. As for the study in general: Samples taken during acute and convalescent COVID-19 were collected in the United States, Italy and Spain.

In the authors' workflow: Amplifying reference gene primers gave estimates of nucleated cell counts. TCRdb keeps only in-frame clones here, not all; method: immunoSEQ multiplex PCR. V and J calls and clone size follow that table, whereas D and trimming were derived from the DNA. The sample holds some 150,000 clones, 70% to 85% seen once. V gave up 5 bases and J gave up 0 bases; unmatched junction bases: 10. This CDR3 region has 18 residues. Germline CDR1 reads SGHKS; CDR2 reads YYEKEE (reference sequence). The sample was peripheral blood. The sequence came from a woman of 80 years or more in a cohort sampled during active or convalescent COVID-19. This chain connects TRBV5-5 to TRBJ2-6, with 8 bases lining up with TRBD1. The CDR3 loop reads CASRTPGQAVSGANVLTF. CDR3 DNA: TGTGCCAGCAGGACGCCGGGACAGGCGGTCTCTGGGGCCAACGTCCTGACTTTC.